Below are 16 T cell receptor beta chains sequenced from a single sample in a study of cytomegalovirus exposure and HLA in healthy donors. The PCR made use of 60 Vbeta and 13 Jbeta primers. The protocol was immunoSEQ multiplex PCR, while the TCRdb copy is restricted to in-frame clones and leaves out a portion. The sample yields approximately 110,000 clones, of which the top ten take up over 2%. Sequenced sample: PBMCs. All receptors come from a man in his forties in good health and CMV-seronegative.

The chain joins TRBV10-1 to TRBJ1-2, with 9 nucleotides matching TRBD1. This CDR3 is built from 13 residues. V gave up 5 bases and J gave up 7 bases; unmatched junction bases: 5. Germline assignment: CDR1 WNHNN and CDR2 SYGVQD (reference sequence). For the CDR3, the DNA is TGCGCCAGCAGTCCCGGGACAGGGAGTGGCTACACCTTC. This translates into CASSPGTGSGYTF.

The chain links TRBV5-1 to TRBJ1-3; 8 nucleotides match TRBD1. CDR1 is SGHRS, CDR2 YFSETQ, per germline. CDR3 length equals 14 residues. Trimming cost V 4 bases and J 3 bases; bases outside gene matches: 3. DNA of the CDR3: TGCGCCAGCAGCGCCGGGACAGGTGGAAACACCATATATTTT. Its translation: CASSAGTGGNTIYF.

V usage is TRBV5-1 and J usage is TRBJ2-7; no reliable D call. CDR1 is SGHRS and CDR2 is YFSETQ in the germline V gene. Trimming pared 1 base from V and 2 bases from J, leaving 7 bases between. The CDR3 consists of 13 residues. CDR3 coding DNA: TGCGCCAGCAGCTTGACAGCCCCCTACGAGCAGTACTTC. Its protein is CASSLTAPYEQYF.

Here the CDR3 DNA reads TGTGCCAGCAGTCCTCGAGGAGGAGAGACCCAGTACTTC. It encodes CASSPRGGETQYF. This sequence joins TRBV2 and TRBJ2-5, with a weak D call TRBD2 (5 bases). The germline gives CDR1 SNHLY, CDR2 FYNNEI. The CDR3 totals 13 residues. Trimming removed 5 bases from V and 4 bases from J, with 11 bases in between. Full variable domain (rest looked up from reference TRBV2 and TRBJ2-5): EPEVTQTPSHQVTQMGQEVILRCVPISNHLYFYWYRQILGQKVEFLVSFYNNEISEKSEIFDDQFSVERPDGSNFTLKIRSTKLEDSAMYFCASSPRGGETQYFGPGTRLLVL.

The V and J genes are TRBV4-3 and TRBJ2-3, with 11 bases that match TRBD2. With 0 bases clipped from V and 4 bases from J, the junction kept 6 bases outside the gene matches. Germline V gene sequence: CDR1 LGHNA, CDR2 YSLEER. The CDR3 totals 17 residues. The CDR3 spells CASSQEITSGSADTQYF. CDR3 nucleotides: TGCGCCAGCAGCCAAGAAATAACTAGCGGGAGTGCAGATACGCAGTATTTT.

The chain recombines TRBV11-2 with TRBJ2-1; 7 nucleotides align to TRBD1. This CDR3 has 14 amino acids. Trimming removed 4 bases from V and 7 bases from J; junction bases left unmatched: 7. Germline-derived CDR1 and CDR2 are SGHAT and FQNNGV. The CDR3 spells CASSSRDRQNEQFF. As DNA, the CDR3 is TGTGCCAGCAGCTCCCGGGACAGACAAAATGAGCAGTTCTTC.

The chain combines TRBV4-1 with TRBJ2-4; D might be TRBD2 (5 bases). Germline-derived CDR1 and CDR2 are MGHRA and YSYEKL. This CDR3 spans 16 amino acids. V shed 7 bases and J shed 4 bases, with 20 bases lying between them. The CDR3 loop is CASNTRIQLGKNIQYF. The DNA of the CDR3 is TGCGCCAGCAATACAAGAATCCAACTAGGTAAAAACATTCAGTACTTC.

The chain couples TRBV5-1 to TRBJ1-4; 9 nucleotides line up with TRBD1. V was pared by 7 bases and J by 3 bases, with 1 base of the junction left unmatched. The length of the CDR3 is 13 residues. Germline CDR1 and CDR2: SGHRS and YFSETQ. DNA of the CDR3: TGCGCCAGCGGGACAGGGTCTAATGAAAAACTGTTTTTT. Protein product: CASGTGSNEKLFF.

In DNA form, the CDR3 reads TGTGCCAGCAGTTTAGTTAGGTCGGGCACTGAAGCTTTCTTT. Translating it yields CASSLVRSGTEAFF. The chain uses TRBV28 and TRBJ1-1; D ambiguous. The V and J ends lost 2 bases and 4 bases respectively, with 11 bases between them. This CDR3 spans 14 amino acids. Germline-derived CDR1 and CDR2 are MDHEN and SYDVKM.

The V call is TRBV7-9, the J call TRBJ2-3, with TRBD2 matching 10 bases. The CDR3 extends over 17 amino acids. Per germline, CDR1 SEHNR and CDR2 FQNEAQ (reference sequence). With V trimmed by 2 bases and J by 6 bases, 11 bases remained unmatched. CDR3 amino acids: CASSLWLLAGETDTQYF. As DNA, the CDR3 is TGTGCCAGCAGCTTATGGTTGCTAGCGGGAGAAACGGATACGCAGTATTTT.

The V and J genes are TRBV4-1 and TRBJ2-7; TRBD2 aligns across 12 bases. CDR3 length equals 18 residues. V gave up 0 bases and J gave up 4 bases; unmatched junction bases: 10. The germline CDR1 and CDR2 sequences are MGHRA and YSYEKL. DNA of the CDR3: TGCGCCAGCAGCCAAGACCTCACTAGCGGGAGGCCGGGGTACGAGCAGTACTTC. Its translation is CASSQDLTSGRPGYEQYF.

The chain couples TRBV5-4 to TRBJ2-5, with 9 bases aligning to TRBD1. The germline gives CDR1 SGHNT, CDR2 YYREEE (reference sequence). Trimming removed 4 bases from V and 5 bases from J; junction bases left unmatched: 12. This CDR3 comprises 16 residues. The CDR3 nucleotides read TGTGCCAGCAGCCCGGCCGGGGACAGGGTGAGGGAGACCCAGTACTTC. It specifies CASSPAGDRVRETQYF.

V and J are TRBV30 and TRBJ1-1; D is perhaps TRBD1 (5 bases). Germline CDR1 and CDR2: GTSNPN and SVGIG (reference sequence). The germline V and J ends were trimmed by 3 bases and 4 bases, with 12 bases remaining between them. This CDR3 has 13 residues. CDR3 in amino acids: CAWSETVSTEAFF. The CDR3 DNA reads TGTGCCTGGAGCGAGACAGTTAGCACTGAAGCTTTCTTT.

V and J are TRBV6-5 and TRBJ2-5, with D unclear. TRBJ2-7 matches the DNA end more closely, so the J call is doubtful. This CDR3 has 16 amino acids. Germline lookup yields CDR1 MNHEY and CDR2 SVGAGI. CDR3 region: CASSYSVSGRSYEQYF. The CDR3 DNA sequence: TGTGCCAGCAGTTACTCAGTGTCAGGTAGATCCTACGAGCAGTACTTC.

The rearrangement links TRBV25-1 to TRBJ1-1; 7 bases are shared with TRBD1. The V gene end was trimmed by 3 bases and the J gene end by 1 base; junction bases not matched to a gene: 5. Germline V gene sequence: CDR1 MGHDK, CDR2 SYGVNS. The CDR3 has 15 amino acids. CDR3 in DNA: TGTGCCAGCAGTGACCCGAACAGGGGGAACACTGAAGCTTTCTTT. Protein product: CASSDPNRGNTEAFF.

V gene TRBV11-3 combines with J gene TRBJ1-3; 7 bases agree with TRBD1. CDR1 is SGHNT and CDR2 is YENEEA in the germline V gene. The CDR3 consists of 15 residues. V trimming: 4 bases; J trimming: 3 bases; junction bases outside the gene matches: 6. CDR3 nucleotide sequence: TGTGCCAGCAGCTACCCAAGGGGGCTTGGAAACACCATATATTTT. Amino acids: CASSYPRGLGNTIYF. Complete variable domain (other parts from reference TRBV11-3 and TRBJ1-3): EAGVVQSPRYKIIEKKQPVAFWCNPISGHNTLYWYLQNLGQGPELLIRYENEEAVDDSQLPKDRFSAERLKGVDSTLKIQPAELGDSAVYLCASSYPRGLGNTIYFGEGSWLTVV.